This T cell receptor beta chain was documented in a study of cytomegalovirus exposure and HLA in healthy donors. Study overall: Of all 380 or so donors who were genotyped, 81% belonged to the Caucasian-associated ancestry cluster.

The germline V gene encodes CDR1 MNHEY and CDR2 SMNVEV (reference sequence). The CDR3 is 14 residues long. Losses at the gene ends were 7 bases for V and 1 base for J; bases not matched to a gene: 6. Study conclusions and caveats: Later work found most CMV-associated TCR beta chains apparently HLA-restricted. It was only CMV serostatus that was available as immune exposure information.

As concerns this clone: Its matching antigen is unknown.

PCR primers comprised 60 Vbeta and 13 Jbeta primers. In the original workflow: Unique TCR beta chains totaled approximately 83 million in a later count, with roughly 10 million of them shared. Sequenced by immunoSEQ multiplex PCR; TCRdb stores in-frame clones only, minus some. V and J calls and clone size follow that table, whereas D and trimming were derived from the DNA. The repertoire has a few hundred thousand clones, about 66% of them found once; the top ten carry approximately 2.1%. This receptor was obtained from a female donor in good health and CMV-seronegative. Sequencing was done on a sample of PBMCs. This chain uses TRBV27 with TRBJ2-7, with TRBD2 matching over 8 bases. CDR3 sequence reads: CASNPGGLSYEQYF. The CDR3, as DNA: TGTGCCAGCAACCCGGGAGGGCTGTCCTACGAGCAGTACTTC.